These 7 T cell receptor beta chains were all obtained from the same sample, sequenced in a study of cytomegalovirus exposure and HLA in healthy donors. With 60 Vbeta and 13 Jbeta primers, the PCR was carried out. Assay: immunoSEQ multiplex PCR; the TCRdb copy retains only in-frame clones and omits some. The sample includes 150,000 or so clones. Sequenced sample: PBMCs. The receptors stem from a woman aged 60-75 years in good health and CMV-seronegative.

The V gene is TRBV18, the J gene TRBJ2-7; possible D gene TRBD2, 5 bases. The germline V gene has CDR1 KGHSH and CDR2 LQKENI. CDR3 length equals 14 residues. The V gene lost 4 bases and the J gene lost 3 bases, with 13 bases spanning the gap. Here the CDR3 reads CASSLAGSLYEQYF. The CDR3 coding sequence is TGTGCCAGCTCACTGGCGGGCAGTCTCTACGAGCAGTACTTC.

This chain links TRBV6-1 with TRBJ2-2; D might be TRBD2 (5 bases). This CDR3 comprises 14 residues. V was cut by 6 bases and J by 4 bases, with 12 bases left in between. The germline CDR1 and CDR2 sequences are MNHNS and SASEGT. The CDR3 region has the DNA TGTGCCAGCAGGCCGGGAACTTTCACCGGGGAGCTGTTTTTT. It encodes CASRPGTFTGELFF.

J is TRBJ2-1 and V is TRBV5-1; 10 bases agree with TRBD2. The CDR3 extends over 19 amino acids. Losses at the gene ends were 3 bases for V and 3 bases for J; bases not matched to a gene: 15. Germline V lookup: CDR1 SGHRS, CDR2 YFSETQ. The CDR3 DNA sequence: TGCGCCAGCAGCTCCCCCCCCGGGGCTAGCGGGAGAGTCTACAATGAGCAGTTCTTC. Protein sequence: CASSSPPGASGRVYNEQFF.

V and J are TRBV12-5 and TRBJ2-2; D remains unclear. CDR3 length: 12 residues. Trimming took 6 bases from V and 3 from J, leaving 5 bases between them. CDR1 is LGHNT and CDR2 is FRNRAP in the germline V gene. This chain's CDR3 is CASGLHTGELFF. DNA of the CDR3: TGTGCTAGTGGCCTACACACCGGGGAGCTGTTTTTT.

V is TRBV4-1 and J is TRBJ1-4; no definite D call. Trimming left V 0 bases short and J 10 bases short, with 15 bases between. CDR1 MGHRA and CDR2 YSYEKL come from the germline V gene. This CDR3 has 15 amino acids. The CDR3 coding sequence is TGCGCCAGCAGCCAAGAGGGCACGGCCCGTCGAAAACTGTTTTTT. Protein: CASSQEGTARRKLFF.

The CDR3 spells CASSQDRGSSSGANVLTF. CDR3 nucleotides: TGCGCCAGCAGCCAAGATAGGGGCTCGAGCTCTGGGGCCAACGTCCTGACTTTC. The V gene is TRBV4-3, the J gene TRBJ2-6; possible D gene TRBD1, 5 bases. Trimming removed 0 bases at V and 0 bases at J, with 12 bases between. Germline CDR1 and CDR2: LGHNA and YSLEER. This CDR3 region has 18 residues.

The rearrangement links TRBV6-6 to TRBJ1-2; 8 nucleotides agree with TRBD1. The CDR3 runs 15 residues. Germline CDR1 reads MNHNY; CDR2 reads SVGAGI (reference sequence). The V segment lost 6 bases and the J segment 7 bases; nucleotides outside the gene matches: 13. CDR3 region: CASRPDSQGARGYTF. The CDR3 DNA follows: TGTGCCAGCAGACCCGACTCGCAGGGGGCGCGTGGCTACACCTTC.